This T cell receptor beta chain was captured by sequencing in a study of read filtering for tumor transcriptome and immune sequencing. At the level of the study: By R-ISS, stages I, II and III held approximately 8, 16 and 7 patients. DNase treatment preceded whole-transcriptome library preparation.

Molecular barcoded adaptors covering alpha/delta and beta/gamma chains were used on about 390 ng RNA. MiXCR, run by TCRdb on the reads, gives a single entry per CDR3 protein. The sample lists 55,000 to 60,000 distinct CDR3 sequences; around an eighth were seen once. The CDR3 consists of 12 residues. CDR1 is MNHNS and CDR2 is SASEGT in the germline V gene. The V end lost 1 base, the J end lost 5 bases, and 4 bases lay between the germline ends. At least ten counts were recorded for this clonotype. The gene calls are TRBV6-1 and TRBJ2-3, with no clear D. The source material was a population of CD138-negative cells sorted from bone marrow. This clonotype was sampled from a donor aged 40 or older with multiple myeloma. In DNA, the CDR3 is TGTGCCAGCAGTGAAGGGGAAGATACGCAGTATTTT. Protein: CASSEGEDTQYF.